This T cell receptor beta chain was sequenced during a study of blood T cells in healthy people across ages. Findings of the study overall: A roughly linear age-dependent decrease characterized TCR beta diversity per million T cells.

Per-sample yields of isolated PBMCs were at least 7 million. Next came a second PCR, run for about 7 to 12 cycles, which used a sample-barcoded 5' primer along with a J-beta primer mix. Researchers report that a template-switch adaptor with 12 random nucleotides tagged each cDNA molecule. All samples gave at least 3 million CDR3-containing paired-end reads. One entry per CDR3 protein results from TCRdb running MiXCR on the 5' RACE reads. The table records about 1,400,000 distinct CDR3 sequences, 55% to 75% of them present only once. As to this clonotype: Its cognate antigen is unknown.

Material: blood. This TCR was sampled from a man aged 18 to 35 in good health.

DNA for the CDR3: TGCAGTGCCGCCGGGACTAGCGGCCTCTACGAGCAGTACTTC. Its protein is CSAAGTSGLYEQYF. V is TRBV20-1 and J is TRBJ2-7; 11 bases map to TRBD2. After removal of 6 bases from V and 3 bases from J, the junction contained 7 bases not matched to a gene. This CDR3 spans 14 amino acids. Per the germline V gene, CDR1 is DFQATT and CDR2 is SNEGSKA (reference sequence).